Below, 2 T cell receptor beta chains from the same sample are listed, as sequenced in a study of T cells after yellow fever vaccination. MiXCR, run by TCRdb on the 5' RACE reads, gives a single entry per CDR3 protein. This sample has fewer than 450,000 distinct CDR3 sequences, with 11% found just once. The sequences come from PBMCs, collected on the day of the first yellow fever vaccination. These receptors originate from a man younger than 35 who received the YFV17D yellow fever vaccine.

J is TRBJ2-6 and V is TRBV9; D is possibly TRBD2 (6 bases). The V end lost 1 base, the J end lost 0 bases, and 17 bases lay between the germline ends. Germline-derived CDR1 and CDR2 are SGDLS and YYNGEE. The CDR3 has 19 residues. The CDR3 loop reads CASSVPRGTPSSGANVLTF. The CDR3 DNA is TGTGCCAGCAGCGTACCCCGCGGGACGCCGAGCTCTGGGGCCAACGTCCTGACTTTC.

This clonotype has a handful of counts. The rearrangement links TRBV12-3 or TRBV12-4 to TRBJ1-3; D call uncertain. The length of the CDR3 is 12 residues. The ends were cut back, 5 bases at V and 2 bases at J, with 4 bases in the middle. The CDR3 nucleotides read TGTGCCAGCAGTAACACTGGAAACACCATATATTTT. Residues: CASSNTGNTIYF.